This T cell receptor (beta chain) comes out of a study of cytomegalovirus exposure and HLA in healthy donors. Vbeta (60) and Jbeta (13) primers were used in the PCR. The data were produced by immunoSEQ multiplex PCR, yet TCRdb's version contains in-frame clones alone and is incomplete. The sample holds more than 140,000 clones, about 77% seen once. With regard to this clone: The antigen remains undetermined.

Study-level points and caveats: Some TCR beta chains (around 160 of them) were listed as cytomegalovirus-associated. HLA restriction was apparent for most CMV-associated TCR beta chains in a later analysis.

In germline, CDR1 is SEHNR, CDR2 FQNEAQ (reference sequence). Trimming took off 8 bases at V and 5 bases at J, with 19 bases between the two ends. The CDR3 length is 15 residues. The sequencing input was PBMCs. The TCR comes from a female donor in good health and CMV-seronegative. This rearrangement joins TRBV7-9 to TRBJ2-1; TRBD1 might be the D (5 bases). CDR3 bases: TGTGCCAGCGGCACGTATTACAGGAAAGACAATGAGCAGTTCTTC. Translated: CASGTYYRKDNEQFF.